The rows below give T cell receptor beta chains drawn from one sample of a study of spatial heterogeneity in lung cancer. TCRdb re-called the 5' RACE reads through MiXCR, storing one row per CDR3 protein. The sample has 2,000 or so distinct CDR3 sequences, more than 6% seen once; the top ten hold 10% to 12%. The input for sequencing was normal lung tissue next to the tumor, taken at surgery. These receptors came from a female donor with early-stage non-small cell lung cancer. Each CDR3 is given with its conserved first and last residue.

J,length,V,CDR3
TRBJ1-1,14,TRBV29-1,CSVEVGGLNTEAFF
TRBJ1-1,14,TRBV7-9,CASSSHRGNTEAFF
TRBJ2-2,17,TRBV7-9,CASSFLRGGPNTGELFF
TRBJ1-4,15,TRBV20-1,CSASPPQGLDEKLFF
TRBJ2-4,11,TRBV12-3/TRBV12-4,CASQGAYIQYF
TRBJ2-7,15,TRBV7-2,CASREGLAVSYEQYF
TRBJ2-7,12,TRBV7-2,CASSLETREQYF
TRBJ2-7,14,TRBV7-2,CASSLTGRRDEQYF
TRBJ1-1,15,TRBV4-1,CASSQEEGPTVEAFF
TRBJ2-3,15,TRBV7-9,CASRRERGGTDTQYF
TRBJ2-7,13,TRBV6-2/TRBV6-3,CASSYGNSYEQYF
TRBJ1-1,14,TRBV7-9,CASSLGRTNTEAFF
TRBJ1-1,14,TRBV5-5,CASSPQGWGTEAFF
TRBJ2-7,15,TRBV4-1,CASSHTGTGANEQYF
TRBJ2-7,14,TRBV27,CASRSGGPVYEQYF
TRBJ2-2,13,TRBV27,CASSHGNTGELFF
TRBJ2-7,11,TRBV20-1,CSATGDHEQYF
TRBJ1-5,15,TRBV2,CASSERARVGQPQHF
TRBJ2-7,13,TRBV6-5,CASSPGTSSEQYF
TRBJ1-2,12,TRBV15,CATSTLSYGYTF
TRBJ2-6,15,TRBV7-9,CASSLESSGANVLTF
TRBJ2-1,19,TRBV4-3,CASSQTLPPSRGHYNEQFF
TRBJ1-3,16,TRBV13,CASSPREGSSGNTIYF
TRBJ2-1,13,TRBV12-3/TRBV12-4,CASSPTENNEQFF
TRBJ2-6,16,TRBV4-2,CASSQREGAGANVLTF
TRBJ2-1,15,TRBV11-1,CASSRTSGRAREQFF
TRBJ1-1,14,TRBV5-1,CASSLETPNTEAFF